Listed below are T cell receptor beta chains from one sample, sequenced in a study of blood T cell repertoires in COVID-19. Profiling relied on immunoSEQ multiplex PCR, and the TCRdb table lists in-frame clones only, not all of them. The repertoire holds around 300,000 clones, with around 89% as singletons. Sequencing was carried out using peripheral blood. The receptors originated from a woman aged 50 to 65 with COVID-19, enrolled during active disease. The CDR3 runs from the conserved cysteine through the conserved F or W. The order of the fields is CDR3 DNA, CDR3 protein, V gene, D gene, clone size, J gene. A D gene is named only where the DNA matches it firmly. Only part of the rows carry a size: once, few, many, or a class if the clone is expanded.

cdr3_nt: TGTGCCAGCAGCGTACGTGGACAGGTACTCTCTGGGGCCAACGTCCTGACTTTC; cdr3_aa: CASSVRGQVLSGANVLTF; v_call: TRBV11-2; d_call: TRBD1; clone_size: -; j_call: TRBJ2-6
cdr3_nt: TGTGCCAGCGTACTAGCGGGAGGAGGGGAGACCCAGTACTTC; cdr3_aa: CASVLAGGGETQYF; v_call: TRBV7-2; d_call: TRBD2; clone_size: -; j_call: TRBJ2-5
cdr3_nt: TGTGCCAGCAGCCTCTCGCCGGGACAGGGATCAGGGGGCTACACCTTC; cdr3_aa: CASSLSPGQGSGGYTF; v_call: TRBV7-2; d_call: TRBD1; clone_size: once; j_call: TRBJ1-2
cdr3_nt: TGTGCCAGCAGCTTAGTTTTGGACAGGGCCTACGAGCAGTACTTC; cdr3_aa: CASSLVLDRAYEQYF; v_call: TRBV7-2; d_call: TRBD1; clone_size: -; j_call: TRBJ2-7
cdr3_nt: TGTGCCAGCAGTGACAGACTTAACTATGGCTACACCTTC; cdr3_aa: CASSDRLNYGYTF; v_call: TRBV6-1; d_call: -; clone_size: once; j_call: TRBJ1-2
cdr3_nt: TGTGCCTGGAATGACAGGACCGTCTCCTATAATTCACCCCTCCACTTT; cdr3_aa: CAWNDRTVSYNSPLHF; v_call: TRBV30; d_call: -; clone_size: -; j_call: TRBJ1-6
cdr3_nt: TGTGCCAGCAGCCTCGACGAGGTGTGGGGCTACACCTTC; cdr3_aa: CASSLDEVWGYTF; v_call: TRBV5-6; d_call: -; clone_size: -; j_call: TRBJ1-2
cdr3_nt: TGTGCCAGCAGCTTAACAGGGGACACTGAAGCTTTCTTT; cdr3_aa: CASSLTGDTEAFF; v_call: TRBV11-2; d_call: TRBD1; clone_size: -; j_call: TRBJ1-1
cdr3_nt: TGTGCCAGCAGTGGTCAGGGTAATAATTCACCCCTCCACTTT; cdr3_aa: CASSGQGNNSPLHF; v_call: TRBV25-1; d_call: -; clone_size: -; j_call: TRBJ1-6
cdr3_nt: TGTGCCTGGGGCAGGGGGACCTACGAGCAGTACTTC; cdr3_aa: CAWGRGTYEQYF; v_call: TRBV30; d_call: TRBD1; clone_size: -; j_call: TRBJ2-7
cdr3_nt: TGTGCCAGCAGCTTTGTGCGTGAGGAAGGACATTTCAAGAACACTGAAGCTTTCTTT; cdr3_aa: CASSFVREEGHFKNTEAFF; v_call: TRBV5-5; d_call: -; clone_size: -; j_call: TRBJ1-1
cdr3_nt: TGTGCCAGCGGAGATATGGGCAATGAGCAGTTCTTC; cdr3_aa: CASGDMGNEQFF; v_call: TRBV27; d_call: -; clone_size: few; j_call: TRBJ2-1
cdr3_nt: TGTGCCAGCAGCCAATTCAACAGCCTCCAAGAGACCCAGTACTTC; cdr3_aa: CASSQFNSLQETQYF; v_call: TRBV11-3; d_call: -; clone_size: -; j_call: TRBJ2-5
cdr3_nt: TGTGCCAGCAGCCGGGGGACAGGGGGTCAGCCCCAGCATTTT; cdr3_aa: CASSRGTGGQPQHF; v_call: TRBV5-5; d_call: TRBD1; clone_size: -; j_call: TRBJ1-5
cdr3_nt: TGTGCCAGCAGCTTGGCGGGGAATGAGCAGTTCTTC; cdr3_aa: CASSLAGNEQFF; v_call: TRBV5-8; d_call: -; clone_size: -; j_call: TRBJ2-1
cdr3_nt: TGTGCCAGTAGTATAAGACTACACACAGATACGCAGTATTTT; cdr3_aa: CASSIRLHTDTQYF; v_call: TRBV19; d_call: -; clone_size: -; j_call: TRBJ2-3
cdr3_nt: TGTGCCAGCAGCCGGCGGGGGGGCGCCTACAATGAGCAGTTCTTC; cdr3_aa: CASSRRGGAYNEQFF; v_call: TRBV5-4; d_call: TRBD2; clone_size: -; j_call: TRBJ2-1
cdr3_nt: TGCGCCAGCAGCCCCCGACTCAGCCAAGAGACCCAGTACTTC; cdr3_aa: CASSPRLSQETQYF; v_call: TRBV4-1; d_call: -; clone_size: -; j_call: TRBJ2-5
cdr3_nt: TGTGCCAGCAGCGTAGGGACTAGCGGGAGCAATGAGCAGTTCTTC; cdr3_aa: CASSVGTSGSNEQFF; v_call: TRBV21-1; d_call: -; clone_size: -; j_call: TRBJ2-1
cdr3_nt: TGTGCCTGGAGTCCTCATTCATCCGGGGGATCCACAGATACGCAGTATTTT; cdr3_aa: CAWSPHSSGGSTDTQYF; v_call: TRBV30; d_call: -; clone_size: -; j_call: TRBJ2-3
cdr3_nt: TGTGCCAGCAGCTTAGTTAGGACTAGAGACACCGGGGAGCTGTTTTTT; cdr3_aa: CASSLVRTRDTGELFF; v_call: TRBV7-6; d_call: TRBD2; clone_size: -; j_call: TRBJ2-2
cdr3_nt: TGTGCCAGCAGCCTCGCCGGGGTAGCGGGAGGGGAAGAGACCCAGTACTTC; cdr3_aa: CASSLAGVAGGEETQYF; v_call: TRBV7-2; d_call: TRBD2; clone_size: -; j_call: TRBJ2-5
cdr3_nt: TGTGCCAGTAGTACAGGACAGGGGAGCTATGGCTACACCTTC; cdr3_aa: CASSTGQGSYGYTF; v_call: TRBV19; d_call: TRBD1; clone_size: -; j_call: TRBJ1-2
cdr3_nt: TGTGCCAGCAGCCCCCGGGGGGGCAACCTGAGGCAGTTCTTC; cdr3_aa: CASSPRGGNLRQFF; v_call: TRBV6-5; d_call: TRBD2; clone_size: -; j_call: TRBJ2-1
cdr3_nt: TGTGCCAGTAGTAGAACCGGGACTAGAAACACCTACGAGCAGTACTTC; cdr3_aa: CASSRTGTRNTYEQYF; v_call: TRBV19; d_call: TRBD2; clone_size: -; j_call: TRBJ2-7
cdr3_nt: TGTGCCAGCAGCCAACCGGGACTAGCGGGAGGGCCCCCCGGAAATGAGCAGTTCTTC; cdr3_aa: CASSQPGLAGGPPGNEQFF; v_call: TRBV3-1/TRBV3-2; d_call: TRBD2; clone_size: once; j_call: TRBJ2-1